This T cell receptor (beta chain) stems from a study of blood T cell repertoires in COVID-19. The germline CDR1 and CDR2 sequences are MNHEY and SVGAGI. V gave up 4 bases and J gave up 4 bases, with 19 bases separating them. The CDR3 loop spans 16 amino acids. Produced via immunoSEQ multiplex PCR; TCRdb's table is partial and in-frame only. The sample consists of around 40,000 clones, roughly 85% of them appearing once. Sequencing was done on a sample of peripheral blood. The source of this sequence is a human donor in a cohort sampled during active COVID-19. The chain employs TRBV6-5 and TRBJ1-1; D gene ambiguous. For the CDR3, the DNA is TGTGCCAGCAGTTCTGGGAGGGCCCTTCCTCTCACTGAAGCTTTCTTT. It codes for CASSSGRALPLTEAFF.